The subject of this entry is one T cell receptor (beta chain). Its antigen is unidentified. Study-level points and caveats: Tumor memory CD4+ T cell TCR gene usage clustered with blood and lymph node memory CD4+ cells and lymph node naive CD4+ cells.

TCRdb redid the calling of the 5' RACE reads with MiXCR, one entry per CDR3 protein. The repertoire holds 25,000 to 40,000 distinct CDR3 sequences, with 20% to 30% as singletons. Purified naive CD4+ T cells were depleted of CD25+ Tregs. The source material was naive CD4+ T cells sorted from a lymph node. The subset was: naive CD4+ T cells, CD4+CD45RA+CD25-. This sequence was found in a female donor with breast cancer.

The CDR3 nucleotides read TGCAGTGCTAGAGATGGAGCTGGAAACACCATATATTTT. It codes for CSARDGAGNTIYF. V gene TRBV20-1 combines with J gene TRBJ1-3, with D hard to call. Germline values: CDR1 DFQATT, CDR2 SNEGSKA (reference sequence). This CDR3 has 13 residues. V was trimmed by 0 bases and J by 2 bases, leaving 5 bases between them.